This T cell receptor (beta chain) was observed in a study of blood T cell repertoires in COVID-19. The overall study: Samples representing acute and convalescent COVID-19 were sourced from the United States, Italy and Spain. Sources were T cells, B-cell-depleted T cells, or PBMCs; the material itself was cDNA or gDNA.

Authors' analysis steps: Amplification of reference gene primers was used by the study to estimate nucleated cell counts. Assay: immunoSEQ multiplex PCR; the TCRdb copy retains only in-frame clones and omits some. V and J calls and clone size follow that table, whereas D and trimming were derived from the DNA. This table holds about 45,000 clones, 86% found once. Germline CDR1 and CDR2: SGDLS and YYNGEE. The length of the CDR3 is 15 residues. After removal of 2 bases from V and 4 bases from J, the junction contained 3 bases not matched to a gene. The sample was peripheral blood. The V gene is TRBV9, the J gene TRBJ2-1; 10 bases line up with TRBD2. This clonotype was obtained from a human donor in a cohort sampled during active COVID-19. The CDR3 sequence is CASSVRTSGYNEQFF. In DNA, the CDR3 is TGTGCCAGCAGCGTGAGGACTAGCGGTTACAATGAGCAGTTCTTC.